The following is a TCR beta chain sequence with its context. Its antigen is as yet unknown. The V gene's germline CDR1 is SGHKS and CDR2 YYEKEE (reference sequence). The V gene lost 1 base and the J gene lost 8 bases, with 7 bases spanning the gap. The CDR3 is 12 amino acids. Assay used: immunoSEQ multiplex PCR; TCRdb lists only in-frame clones, some missing. The table lists 6,000 or so clones, 90% of them singletons. The record originates from a study of Tregs in tolerant kidney transplant recipients. Across the whole study: Sorting after B cell culture yielded CD25+CD127- and 4-1BB+CD40L- CD4+ cells. A roughly 3-day belatacept mixed lymphocyte reaction, sometimes plus 5-day graft donor restimulation, preceded CD4+CD25+CD127- sorting.

General study findings and limits: Some patients' samples used different primers over time, so nucleotide sequences weren't comparable.

The source was Tregs from blood cultured with allogeneic cells, collected before the transplant. This receptor was identified in a human patient who received a combined kidney and bone marrow transplant. V gene TRBV5-5 combines with J gene TRBJ2-1; possible D gene TRBD2, 5 bases. CDR3 DNA sequence: TGTGCCAGCAGCTTGAGCGGCCATGAGCAGTTCTTC. Its protein product is CASSLSGHEQFF.